This T cell receptor (beta chain) stems from a study of long-term antiretroviral therapy in people with HIV. Whole-study results and caveats: Increased diversity was seen after ART, yet it remained lower than in transplant donor controls.

This CDR3 is 15 amino acids long. V was trimmed by 3 bases and J by 2 bases, leaving 14 bases between them. Germline-derived CDR1 and CDR2 are KGHSH and LQKENI. The sample holds one count of this clone. As yet, its antigen is unknown. There were no participants with HIV treated outside the United States. Survey-level immunoSEQ v3.0 assays were run. The assay was immunoSEQ multiplex PCR, and TCRdb's table has in-frame clones only and misses some. The sample shows tens of thousands of clones, roughly nine tenths of them seen only once. The starting material was unsorted PBMCs, obtained 1.2 years after starting antiretroviral therapy. This sequence joins TRBV18 and TRBJ2-7; D may be TRBD1 (5 bases). The receptor was derived from a woman in her fifties or sixties with HIV. CDR3: CASSPQGKDPYEQYF. The CDR3 DNA sequence: TGTGCCAGCTCACCCCAGGGTAAGGATCCCTACGAGCAGTACTTC.